The rows below give T cell receptor beta chains drawn from one sample of a study of T cell responses to AZD1222 COVID-19 vaccine. The protocol was immunoSEQ multiplex PCR, while the TCRdb copy is restricted to in-frame clones and leaves out a portion. The sample records about 55,000 clones, around 92% being singletons. The input for sequencing was peripheral blood, taken on day 0 of AZD1222 vaccination. The receptors shown here come from an adult in good health. Both conserved end residues are part of each CDR3. Each record gives: D gene, J gene, V gene, clone size, CDR3 protein, CDR3 DNA. D genes are given only for firm matches. Only part of the rows carry a size: once, few, many, or a class if the clone is expanded.

NA	TRBJ1-4	TRBV2	NA	CASSATHPREKLFF	TGTGCCAGCAGTGCGACGCACCCAAGGGAAAAACTGTTTTTT
NA	TRBJ1-1	TRBV5-1	NA	CASSLEGGLTEAFF	TGCGCCAGCAGCTTGGAGGGGGGGCTCACTGAAGCTTTCTTT
TRBD2	TRBJ2-3	TRBV7-8	NA	CASSQRGLGATQYF	TGTGCCAGCAGCCAGCGGGGGCTGGGCGCTACGCAGTATTTT
TRBD1	TRBJ1-2	TRBV5-1	NA	CASSLQGADYGYTF	TGCGCCAGCAGCTTACAGGGGGCCGACTATGGCTACACCTTC
TRBD1	TRBJ1-6	TRBV5-6	NA	CASSLGGGTGTSPLHF	TGTGCCAGCAGCTTGGGGGGCGGGACAGGGACCTCACCCCTCCACTTT
TRBD1	TRBJ1-5	TRBV7-9	NA	CASSSTGEGQPQHF	TGTGCCAGCAGCTCGACAGGGGAAGGGCAGCCCCAGCATTTT
TRBD2	TRBJ2-7	TRBV3-1/TRBV3-2	NA	CASSQEPSRGLGYEQYF	TGTGCCAGCAGCCAAGAGCCGAGTAGGGGACTAGGGTACGAGCAGTACTTC
TRBD2	TRBJ2-5	TRBV3-1/TRBV3-2	NA	CASNPSGIQETQYF	TGTGCCAGCAACCCTAGCGGGATACAAGAGACCCAGTACTTC
NA	TRBJ1-1	TRBV3-1/TRBV3-2	NA	CASSQDSVAFF	TGTGCCAGCAGCCAAGATTCTGTCGCTTTCTTT
NA	TRBJ1-4	TRBV6-5	NA	CASSFQANEKLFF	TGTGCCAGCAGTTTCCAGGCTAATGAAAAACTGTTTTTT
NA	TRBJ2-3	TRBV12-3/TRBV12-4	NA	CASSFSGADTQYF	TGTGCCAGCAGTTTCTCGGGGGCAGATACGCAGTATTTT
NA	TRBJ1-4	TRBV6-5	NA	CASSYSYSLNEKLFF	TGTGCCAGCAGTTACTCCTACAGCCTAAATGAAAAACTGTTTTTT
TRBD1	TRBJ1-1	TRBV19	NA	CASSISPLFLDRGRTEAFF	TGTGCCAGTAGTATCTCCCCGTTGTTCCTCGACAGGGGGAGAACTGAAGCTTTCTTT
NA	TRBJ2-7	TRBV10-3	NA	CAITRRLEDEQYF	TGTGCCATCACCCGAAGACTGGAAGACGAGCAGTACTTC
NA	TRBJ1-1	TRBV3-1/TRBV3-2	NA	CASSQLENTEAFF	TGTGCCAGCAGCCAGCTAGAGAACACTGAAGCTTTCTTT
NA	TRBJ1-5	TRBV11-2	NA	CASSLGGGGNQPQHF	TGTGCCAGCAGCTTAGGAGGGGGAGGCAATCAGCCCCAGCATTTT
NA	TRBJ1-4	TRBV5-1	NA	CASSLRTANEKLFF	TGCGCCAGCAGCTTGAGGACGGCTAATGAAAAACTGTTTTTT
NA	TRBJ1-5	TRBV19	once	CASTLLDGGNQPQHF	TGTGCCAGTACTCTACTCGACGGAGGCAATCAGCCCCAGCATTTT
TRBD1	TRBJ1-6	TRBV27	NA	CASSLFPSGQGNSPLHF	TGTGCCAGCAGTTTATTCCCCTCGGGACAGGGGAATTCACCCCTCCACTTT
NA	TRBJ1-5	TRBV2	NA	CASSEEENQPQHF	TGTGCCAGCAGTGAAGAGGAGAATCAGCCCCAGCATTTT
NA	TRBJ2-3	TRBV18	NA	CASSPQGSTDTQYF	TGTGCCAGCTCCCCGCAGGGGAGCACAGATACGCAGTATTTT
TRBD2	TRBJ2-1	TRBV5-1	NA	CASSLWVLAGGPSDEQFF	TGCGCCAGCAGCTTGTGGGTGCTAGCGGGAGGGCCGTCCGATGAGCAGTTCTTC
NA	TRBJ2-7	TRBV12-3/TRBV12-4	NA	CASRPPGRYGQYF	TGTGCCAGCAGACCCCCGGGACGCTACGGGCAGTACTTC
NA	TRBJ1-3	TRBV12-3/TRBV12-4	NA	CASRTSGNTIYF	TGTGCCAGCAGGACCTCTGGAAACACCATATATTTT
NA	TRBJ2-2	TRBV7-2	NA	CASSLITDTGELFF	TGTGCCAGCAGCTTAATAACAGACACCGGGGAGCTGTTTTTT
TRBD1	TRBJ1-6	TRBV4-1	NA	CASSQEGTGESPLHF	TGCGCCAGCAGCCAGGAAGGGACAGGGGAATCACCCCTCCACTTT
TRBD1	TRBJ1-4	TRBV25-1	NA	CAILGQPEKLFF	TGTGCCATCTTGGGACAGCCTGAAAAACTGTTTTTT
TRBD1	TRBJ1-2	TRBV7-2	few	CASSSDPGTAYGYTF	TGTGCCAGCAGCTCGGACCCAGGGACAGCGTATGGCTACACCTTC
NA	TRBJ1-1	TRBV5-8	NA	CASSFKENTEAFF	TGTGCCAGCAGCTTCAAGGAGAACACTGAAGCTTTCTTT
NA	TRBJ2-7	TRBV4-1	NA	CASSQDDSYEQYF	TGCGCCAGCAGCCAGGACGATTCCTACGAGCAGTACTTC
TRBD1	TRBJ1-6	TRBV7-9	NA	CASSPSGGQGTSPLHF	TGTGCCAGCAGCCCTTCCGGGGGACAGGGTACCTCACCCCTCCACTTT
TRBD2	TRBJ2-3	TRBV6-6	NA	CASSSGLGRADTQYF	TGTGCCAGCAGCTCTGGCTTGGGGAGGGCAGATACGCAGTATTTT
NA	TRBJ2-2	TRBV5-4	NA	CASSLQFTGELFF	TGTGCCAGCAGCTTACAGTTCACCGGGGAGCTGTTTTTT
TRBD1	TRBJ1-6	TRBV18	NA	CASSPPTGDLHF	TGTGCCAGCTCACCACCCACAGGGGACCTCCACTTT
NA	TRBJ2-7	TRBV7-8	NA	CASSGPGTANSYEQYF	TGTGCCAGCAGCGGCCCCGGGACCGCCAATTCCTACGAGCAGTACTTC
TRBD1	TRBJ2-2	TRBV18	NA	CASSPPGQRNTGELFF	TGTGCCAGCTCACCACCGGGACAGCGAAACACCGGGGAGCTGTTTTTT
NA	TRBJ1-4	TRBV18	NA	CASSRRQDDNEKLFF	TGTGCCAGCTCACGCCGACAGGACGATAATGAAAAACTGTTTTTT